One and the same sample provided the 3 T cell receptor beta chains below, sequenced in a study of CD8 T cells in Susac syndrome. After extraction with the RNeasy kit, about 0.5 to 1 ug of the RNA was reverse transcribed using random hexamers. From the immunoSEQ multiplex PCR reads, TCRdb called clonotypes with MiXCR, one entry per CDR3 protein. The table records around 230,000 distinct CDR3 sequences, roughly 96% of them present only once. The sample comprised CD4+ T cells from PBMCs. The origin of the receptors is a human donor with multiple sclerosis.

The CDR3 spells CASSAGTGGTYEQYF. CDR3 sequence (DNA): TGTGCCAGCAGCGCCGGGACAGGGGGCACCTACGAGCAGTACTTC. The V and J genes are TRBV9 and TRBJ2-7; 12 bases line up with TRBD1. The CDR3 loop spans 15 amino acids. V gave up 3 bases and J gave up 2 bases; unmatched junction bases: 3. Germline assignment: CDR1 SGDLS and CDR2 YYNGEE.

The chain has TRBV5-4 and TRBJ2-7; D remains ambiguous. CDR3 length: 13 amino acids. The V gene lost 4 bases and the J gene lost 3 bases, with 11 bases spanning the gap. Germline lookup yields CDR1 SGHNT and CDR2 YYREEE (reference sequence). This CDR3 is CASSIGHYYEQYF. The CDR3 DNA is TGTGCCAGCAGCATCGGGCATTACTACGAGCAGTACTTC.

The CDR3 nucleotides are TGCAGTGCTAGCGGAAGCGGGATCACAGATACGCAGTATTTT. This gives the protein CSASGSGITDTQYF. The genes are TRBV20-1 and TRBJ2-3; TRBD2 matches 7 bases. The CDR3 covers 14 residues. J gave up 2 bases and V 3 bases, and 5 bases lay outside the gene matches. Germline lookup yields CDR1 DFQATT and CDR2 SNEGSKA (reference sequence).